Presented here are 29 T cell receptor beta chains from one specimen sequenced in a study of T-cell reconstitution after alpha-beta-depleted transplantation in children (dated by TCRdb to the mid-2010s). Receptor amplification or capture employed PCR. Sequencing instrument: Illumina HiSeq 2500. TCR libraries were prepared with molecular barcoding, using unique molecular identifiers to normalize TCRbeta repertoire quantification. Through fastp at Q25 and MiXCR, TCRdb rebuilt clones from the public reads, retaining in-frame beta chains. CDR3 protein duplicates are merged, each entry listing the most common genes and DNA. The sample records 350,000 to 500,000 distinct CDR3 sequences, 43% of which are singletons. Around 29% of the sample belongs to the ten largest clones. The label giving this sample's treatment or condition can be read as: allogeneic hematopoietic cell transplantation with graft depleted of TCRalphabeta T cells and CD19 B cells.

Specimen: PBMCs, collected before TCRalphabeta/CD19-depleted stem cell transplant. Every receptor here comes from a girl between 2 and 10 years old with aplastic anemia, due to receive a stem cell transplant.

This clonotype showed up many times. This rearrangement joins TRBV12-3 or TRBV12-4 to TRBJ2-2, with 7 bases matching TRBD1. Unmatched junction bases numbered 8, after V lost 5 bases and J lost 5 bases. This CDR3 comprises 15 residues. The CDR3 spells CASSTPGGATGELFF. For the CDR3, the DNA is TGTGCCAGCAGTACCCCAGGGGGAGCGACCGGGGAGCTGTTTTTT.

The chain employs TRBV3-1 and TRBJ2-5, with TRBD2 matching 8 bases. The CDR3 sequence is 15 residues long. Germline CDR1 is LGHDT and CDR2 is YNNKEL (reference sequence). J gave up 3 bases and V 3 bases, and 6 bases lay outside the gene matches. The CDR3 here is CASSHPRAGEETQYF. The CDR3 DNA reads TGTGCCAGCAGCCACCCACGAGCGGGAGAAGAGACCCAGTACTTC.

V usage is TRBV11-2 and J usage is TRBJ2-3, with TRBD1 as a possible D gene (7 bases). CDR1 is SGHAT and CDR2 is FQNNGV in the germline V gene. Trimming took 4 bases from V and 2 from J, leaving 13 bases between them. The CDR3 totals 15 residues. CDR3 sequence reads: CASSSRQGLTDTQYF. CDR3 coding DNA: TGTGCCAGCAGCTCGCGACAGGGACTCACAGATACGCAGTATTTT.

V and J are TRBV18 and TRBJ2-7; D remains ambiguous. V lost 3 bases and J lost 5, with 8 bases in between. Germline CDR1 KGHSH, CDR2 LQKENI. CDR3 length: 12 amino acids. CDR3 region: CASSPAGHEQYF. In nucleotides, the CDR3 is TGTGCCAGCTCACCCGCCGGGCACGAGCAGTACTTC.

This clonotype was recorded a few times. V is TRBV9 and J is TRBJ2-1, with D tentatively TRBD1 (5 bases). The germline V gene has CDR1 SGDLS and CDR2 YYNGEE. Trimming cost V 1 base and J 5 bases, with 19 bases left between them. The CDR3 sequence is 17 residues long. The CDR3 DNA sequence: TGTGCCAGCAGCGTATCCCTGGGGCAGAACCAAAACAATGAGCAGTTCTTC. Residues: CASSVSLGQNQNNEQFF.

This chain joins TRBV28 and TRBJ2-7; perhaps D is TRBD1 or TRBD2 (5 bases each). CDR3 length equals 15 residues. V lost 5 bases to trimming and J lost 5 bases, with 19 bases between them. The germline gives CDR1 MDHEN, CDR2 SYDVKM. This CDR3 reads CASSLRDGASDEQYF. As DNA, the CDR3 is TGTGCCAGCAGTCTCCGGGACGGGGCATCTGACGAGCAGTACTTC.

The V and J genes are TRBV12-3 or TRBV12-4 and TRBJ1-5; D might be TRBD1 (5 bases). The CDR3 is 16 residues long. Trimming stripped 5 bases from V and 0 bases from J, with 14 bases between. The CDR3 spells CASSGGTLYSNQPQHF. CDR3 DNA: TGTGCCAGCAGTGGGGGAACTCTATATAGCAATCAGCCCCAGCATTTT.

This clonotype was seen only a few times. The chain is built from TRBV28 and TRBJ2-1; 11 positions agree with TRBD2. This CDR3 is 19 amino acids long. The trim removed 5 bases at V and 4 bases at J, leaving 16 bases unmatched. Germline V gene data show CDR1 as MDHEN and CDR2 as SYDVKM. CDR3 protein: CASSPHPASGRSPYNEQFF. CDR3 DNA sequence: TGTGCCAGCAGTCCGCACCCGGCTAGCGGGAGGTCCCCTTACAATGAGCAGTTCTTC.

The CDR3 bases are TGCAGCGTTGGGAGACAGGGAAGGGCCCAAGAGACCCAGTACTTC. This encodes CSVGRQGRAQETQYF. V usage is TRBV29-1 and J usage is TRBJ2-5; 7 nucleotides match TRBD1. Germline CDR1 SQVTM, CDR2 ANQGSEA. The V segment lost 4 bases and the J segment 1 base; nucleotides outside the gene matches: 9. This CDR3 has 15 amino acids.

CDR3 bases: TGTGCCAGCAGCTTTTCGCAGGGGATGCGCGCGAACACCGGGGAGCTGTTTTTT. Its protein product is CASSFSQGMRANTGELFF. The chain uses TRBV7-3 and TRBJ2-2; possible D gene TRBD1, 6 bases. CDR1 is SGHTA and CDR2 is FQGTGA in the germline V gene. The V end was cut by 3 bases, the J end by 0 bases, with 17 bases between. The CDR3 extends over 18 amino acids.

This clonotype has only a few counts. This sequence joins TRBV20-1 and TRBJ1-1; no definite D call. Germline lookup yields CDR1 DFQATT and CDR2 SNEGSKA (reference sequence). Between the trimmed V and J ends, which lost 0 bases and 4 bases, there was a span of 6 bases. The CDR3 contains 12 residues. CDR3 sequence reads: CSARESGTEAFF. CDR3 sequence (DNA): TGCAGTGCTAGAGAGAGCGGCACTGAAGCTTTCTTT.

The table lists this clonotype with a few counts. This chain links TRBV2 with TRBJ2-7, with TRBD1 identical over 8 bases. V gave up 6 bases and J gave up 6 bases; unmatched junction bases: 10. The CDR3 is 14 amino acids. Germline CDR1 SNHLY, CDR2 FYNNEI. The CDR3 protein is CASSADREVFEQYF. The DNA of the CDR3 is TGTGCCAGCAGCGCGGACAGGGAGGTCTTCGAGCAGTACTTC.

The V gene is TRBV5-1, the J gene TRBJ1-6, with TRBD1 matching 9 bases. Trimming took 3 bases from V and 10 from J; bases not matched to a gene: 5. Per germline, CDR1 SGHRS and CDR2 YFSETQ. The CDR3 runs 14 residues. CDR3 sequence reads: CASSYGTGPSPLHF. The DNA for the CDR3 is TGCGCCAGCAGCTACGGGACAGGGCCCTCACCCCTCCACTTT.

A note on this clonotype: A read error may be the cause here, since a much bigger clone is one base away. The V gene is TRBV7-9, the J gene TRBJ1-6; D not certain. Germline lookup yields CDR1 SEHNR and CDR2 FQNEAQ (reference sequence). V was shortened by 5 bases and J by 8 bases, with 13 bases between the two germline ends. There are 14 residues in the CDR3. In DNA form, the CDR3 reads TGTGCCAGCAGCGGGCGATTTAGCGATTCACCCCTCCACTTT. Residues: CASSGRFSDSPLHF. Filled out from reference TRBV7-9 and TRBJ1-6, the complete variable domain reads DTGVSQNPRHKITKRGQNVTFRCDPISEHNRLYWYRQTLGQGPEFLTYFQNEAQLEKSRLLSDRFSAERPKGSFSTLEIQRTEQGDSAMYLCASSGRFSDSPLHFGNGTRLTVT.

The table lists this clonotype with a count of one. The chain links TRBV6-1 to TRBJ1-2; D perhaps matches TRBD1 (5 bases). Deletions cut 5 bases from V and 7 bases from J, with 20 bases between. In germline, CDR1 is MNHNS, CDR2 SASEGT. This CDR3 has 15 amino acids. CDR3 region: CASSRSGSRRVGYTF. CDR3 sequence (DNA): TGTGCCAGCAGTCGGTCAGGGAGCCGTCGCGTTGGCTACACCTTC.

This clonotype came up many times. The chain employs TRBV4-3 and TRBJ2-1; no definite D call. In germline, CDR1 is LGHNA, CDR2 YSLEER. Between the trimmed V and J ends, which lost 1 base and 2 bases, there was a span of 6 bases. The CDR3 contains 14 residues. The chain's CDR3 is CASSQGGPYNEQFF. The CDR3 DNA is TGCGCCAGCAGCCAAGGAGGTCCCTACAATGAGCAGTTCTTC.

Many counts were recorded for this clonotype. Here the CDR3 reads CSARDTRVNEQYF. The CDR3 DNA is TGCAGTGCTAGAGATACCAGGGTGAACGAGCAGTACTTC. This chain uses TRBV20-1 with TRBJ2-7; D might be TRBD1 (5 bases). The germline gives CDR1 DFQATT, CDR2 SNEGSKA (reference sequence). This CDR3 is built from 13 residues. V lost 0 bases to trimming and J lost 5 bases, with 11 bases between them.

This clonotype came up once. This chain joins TRBV10-3 and TRBJ2-7; D remains unclear. CDR3 length: 14 amino acids. From germline, CDR1 is ENHRY and CDR2 SYGVKD. Trimming removed 3 bases from V and 4 bases from J, with 13 bases in between. CDR3 coding DNA: TGTGCCATCAGTGACCCGAATCAGAGTTACGAGCAGTACTTC. This codes for CAISDPNQSYEQYF.

V and J are TRBV5-1 and TRBJ2-3, with D uncertain. Germline V gene lookup returns CDR1 SGHRS and CDR2 YFSETQ. This CDR3 is 13 amino acids long. The V and J ends lost 4 bases and 5 bases respectively, with 11 bases between them. The CDR3 loop reads CASSQLGEDTQYF. CDR3 coding DNA: TGCGCCAGCAGCCAACTTGGGGAAGATACGCAGTATTTT. The full variable domain, in which reference TRBV5-1 and TRBJ2-3 provide the parts outside the CDR3, is KAGVTQTPRYLIKTRGQQVTLSCSPISGHRSVSWYQQTPGQGLQFLFEYFSETQRNKGNFPGRFSGRQFSNSRSEMNVSTLELGDSALYLCASSQLGEDTQYFGPGTRLTVL.

This clonotype was observed many times. The rearrangement uses TRBV12-3 or TRBV12-4 and TRBJ1-1, with D uncertain. The ends were cut back, 3 bases at V and 0 bases at J, with 11 bases in the middle. CDR3 size: 15 residues. The CDR3 sequence: CASSFRREMNTEAFF. The CDR3 DNA reads TGTGCCAGCAGTTTCAGGAGGGAAATGAACACTGAAGCTTTCTTT.

This clonotype showed up many times. The rearrangement links TRBV27 to TRBJ2-2; either TRBD1 or TRBD2 may fit D (5 bases each). Between the trimmed V and J ends, which lost 1 base and 2 bases, there was a span of 8 bases. Germline CDR1 reads MNHEY; CDR2 reads SMNVEV (reference sequence). The CDR3 has 15 amino acids. The CDR3 region is CASSLYGANTGELFF. CDR3 coding DNA: TGTGCCAGCAGTTTATACGGGGCAAACACCGGGGAGCTGTTTTTT.

This clonotype was picked up a small number of times. The V call is TRBV6-1, the J call TRBJ1-6; maybe TRBD1 (5 bases). The germline V and J ends were trimmed by 7 bases and 7 bases, with 17 bases remaining between them. CDR1 and CDR2 from the germline V gene are MNHNS and SASEGT. The CDR3 is made up of 15 amino acids. CDR3 residues: CASKSQVGGNSPLHF. CDR3 nucleotide sequence: TGTGCCAGCAAAAGCCAGGTCGGGGGGAATTCACCCCTCCACTTT.

Many counts were recorded for this clonotype. The genes are TRBV7-2 and TRBJ2-1; 12 bases map to TRBD1. The CDR3 is made up of 13 amino acids. Unmatched junction bases numbered 9, after V lost 6 bases and J lost 15 bases. Germline V gene lookup returns CDR1 SGHTA and CDR2 FQGNSA. The CDR3 DNA sequence: TGTGCCAGCAGTGCAGGGACAGGGGGCGATAGGTTCTTC. Its protein is CASSAGTGGDRFF.

This clonotype has a handful of counts. The chain is built from TRBV5-1 and TRBJ2-7; D not resolved. The V end lost 1 base, the J end lost 0 bases, and 14 bases lay between the germline ends. The CDR3 loop spans 16 amino acids. Germline V gene lookup returns CDR1 SGHRS and CDR2 YFSETQ. CDR3 loop: CASSLSAGYSSYEQYF. CDR3 DNA: TGCGCCAGCAGCTTGAGTGCAGGTTACAGCTCCTACGAGCAGTACTTC.

Concerning this clonotype itself: This may be a read error: a much more frequent sequence differs by one nucleotide. The rearrangement uses TRBV5-1 and TRBJ2-7; TRBD2 matches 9 bases. Germline values: CDR1 SGHRS, CDR2 YFSETQ. The CDR3 length is 16 residues. CDR3 loop: CASILARTSVTYEQYF. CDR3 coding DNA: TGCGCCAGCATCTTGGCCAGGACTAGCGTTACCTACGAGCAGTACTTC.

This sequence joins TRBV7-2 and TRBJ2-7; 7 positions match TRBD2. This CDR3 spans 14 amino acids. Germline CDR1 SGHTA, CDR2 FQGNSA. V dropped 3 bases and J dropped 2; count of bases not matched to a gene: 4. The CDR3 spells CASSFSSGTYEQYF. CDR3 nucleotide sequence: TGTGCCAGCAGCTTCTCTAGCGGCACCTACGAGCAGTACTTC. The complete variable domain, with remaining parts taken from reference TRBV7-2 and TRBJ2-7, reads GAGVSQSPSNKVTEKGKDVELRCDPISGHTALYWYRQSLGQGLEFLIYFQGNSAPDKSGLPSDRFSAERTGGSVSTLTIQRTQQEDSAVYLCASSFSSGTYEQYFGPGTRLTVT.

V and J are TRBV21-1 and TRBJ2-7; TRBD1 is taken as the D call from the table, unchecked against the DNA. TRBV21-1 corresponds to a pseudogene. The CDR3 has 17 residues. DNA for the CDR3: TGTGCCAGCATAGGGACAGGGATCTATCTCAGCTCCTACGAGCAGTACTTC. Its translation: CASIGTGIYLSSYEQYF.

The chain links TRBV6-1 to TRBJ2-2, with 7 bases that match TRBD2. V was pared by 10 bases and J by 2 bases, with 7 bases of the junction left unmatched. The CDR3 loop spans 14 amino acids. Germline V gene data show CDR1 as MNHNS and CDR2 as SASEGT. CDR3 DNA sequence: TGTGCCACGGTGAGGGAGGGTAACACCGGGGAGCTGTTTTTT. It codes for CATVREGNTGELFF.

This clonotype was detected only a few times. As DNA, the CDR3 is TGTGCCAGCAGCGAGTCCGGCCCCCGGGGGCAGTACTTC. It specifies CASSESGPRGQYF. The J gene is TRBJ2-7, the V gene TRBV6-1; a possible D gene is TRBD2 (5 bases). In germline, CDR1 is MNHNS, CDR2 SASEGT. This CDR3 contains 13 residues. The V gene lost 6 bases and the J gene lost 9 bases, with 18 bases spanning the gap.